This T cell receptor beta chain was captured by sequencing in a study of T-cell memory formation after mild COVID-19. This CDR3 is built from 16 residues. Looked up from germline, CDR1 is SGHVS and CDR2 is FNYEAQ. The trim removed 8 bases at V and 2 bases at J, leaving 8 bases unmatched. Study conclusions and caveats: The appearance of some responding clones in pre-infection memory suggested that cross-reactive memory joined.

This clonotype showed up many times. The antigen is undetermined. TCRdb ran MiXCR on the 5' RACE reads and lists one entry per CDR3 protein. Of roughly 35,000 distinct CDR3 sequences listed, roughly 7.2% were seen once; the top ten hold 25% to 35%. V usage is TRBV7-6 and J usage is TRBJ2-3; 12 nucleotides agree with TRBD2. The clonotype was recovered from a young man who had mild COVID-19 (a few samples of this study predate the infection). Cell type and time point are not known. The sequenced material came from PBMCs or a T cell subset sorted from them (not recorded which). This CDR3 is CASAWASGGVTDTQYF. In nucleotides, the CDR3 is TGTGCCAGCGCTTGGGCTAGCGGGGGGGTCACAGATACGCAGTATTTT.